These T cell receptor beta chains were read from a single sample in a study of blood T cell repertoires in COVID-19. Assay: immunoSEQ multiplex PCR; the TCRdb copy retains only in-frame clones and omits some. The data contain hundreds of thousands of clones, more than 70% of them singletons. The sample comprised PBMCs or T cells enriched from blood (not recorded which). These receptors all stem from a woman in her late teens or twenties who had been exposed to COVID-19. Each CDR3 is given with its conserved first and last residue. A D gene is named only where the DNA matches it firmly. Clone size is shown for a subset of rows, as once, few, many or a class of expanded clone.

D gene,clone size,V gene,J gene,CDR3 protein,CDR3 DNA
TRBD1,NA,TRBV6-5,TRBJ2-7,CASRPPGTGGYEQYF,TGTGCCAGCAGGCCACCCGGGACAGGGGGTTACGAGCAGTACTTC
NA,NA,TRBV9,TRBJ1-3,CARSTRWLSGNTIYF,TGTGCCAGGTCGACTAGATGGCTCTCTGGAAACACCATATATTTT
TRBD2,NA,TRBV6-5,TRBJ2-7,CASTIGLAGNEQYF,TGTGCCAGCACTATAGGACTAGCGGGAAACGAGCAGTACTTC
NA,once,TRBV4-1,TRBJ1-4,CASRDPRRATNEKLFF,TGCGCCAGCAGGGACCCTCGCAGGGCAACTAATGAAAAACTGTTTTTT
NA,few,TRBV3-1/TRBV3-2,TRBJ1-1,CASSQSPRVMNTEAFF,TGTGCCAGCAGCCAATCCCCGAGGGTCATGAACACTGAAGCTTTCTTT
NA,NA,TRBV7-6,TRBJ1-6,CASSLGGPSDSPLHF,TGTGCCAGCAGCTTAGGGGGCCCGAGCGATTCACCCCTCCACTTT
NA,NA,TRBV5-8,TRBJ2-5,CASSLGGWQGGETQYF,TGTGCCAGCAGCTTGGGAGGCTGGCAGGGTGGAGAGACCCAGTACTTC
TRBD2,NA,TRBV18,TRBJ2-7,CASSPGTSSRYEQYF,TGTGCCAGCTCACCAGGGACTAGCAGCCGCTACGAGCAGTACTTC
TRBD2,NA,TRBV7-8,TRBJ2-7,CASSLTSGSYEQYF,TGTGCCAGCAGCTTGACTAGCGGAAGCTACGAGCAGTACTTC
NA,NA,TRBV27,TRBJ2-7,CASSFAGQFYEQYF,TGTGCCAGCAGTTTTGCCGGACAGTTCTACGAGCAGTACTTC
TRBD2,NA,TRBV5-5,TRBJ2-5,CASSLVDGSGGGETQYF,TGTGCCAGCAGCTTGGTGGATGGCAGCGGGGGGGGAGAGACCCAGTACTTC
NA,NA,TRBV18,TRBJ2-3,CASSPSLASTDTQYF,TGTGCCAGCTCACCAAGCCTAGCGAGCACAGATACGCAGTATTTT
TRBD1,NA,TRBV3-1/TRBV3-2,TRBJ1-3,CASSPGQGSGNTIYF,TGTGCCAGCAGCCCCGGACAGGGCTCTGGAAACACCATATATTTT
NA,NA,TRBV7-2,TRBJ2-1,CASSLSWTFNEQFF,TGTGCCAGCAGCTTATCTTGGACTTTCAATGAGCAGTTCTTC
NA,once,TRBV3-1/TRBV3-2,TRBJ1-2,CASSQEEGYTF,TGTGCCAGCAGCCAAGAAGAGGGTTATACCTTC
NA,NA,TRBV29-1,TRBJ1-5,CSVKAGHLSNQPQHF,TGCAGCGTTAAAGCGGGACACCTTAGCAATCAGCCCCAGCATTTT